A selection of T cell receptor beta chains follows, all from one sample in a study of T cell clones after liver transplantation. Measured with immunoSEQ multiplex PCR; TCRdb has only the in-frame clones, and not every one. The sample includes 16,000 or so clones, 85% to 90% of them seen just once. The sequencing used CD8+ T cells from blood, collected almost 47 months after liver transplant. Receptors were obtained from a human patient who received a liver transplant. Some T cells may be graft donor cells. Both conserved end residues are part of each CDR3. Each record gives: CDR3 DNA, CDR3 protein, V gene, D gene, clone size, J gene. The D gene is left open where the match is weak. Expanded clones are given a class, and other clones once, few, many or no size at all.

CDR3 DNA: TGTGCCAGCAGCTTAGTCGGGCGGGACGGCGAAGCTTTCTTT
CDR3 protein: CASSLVGRDGEAFF
V gene: TRBV7-9
D gene: .
clone size: .
J gene: TRBJ1-1

CDR3 DNA: TGTGCCAGCAGCAAAGGGAATCAGGAGGCCCCATTCCGCACAGATACGCAGTATTTT
CDR3 protein: CASSKGNQEAPFRTDTQYF
V gene: TRBV21-1
D gene: .
clone size: .
J gene: TRBJ2-3

CDR3 DNA: TGTGCCAGCAGGGCCTCTAGCGGAGGAGTAAGGGATGAGCAGTTCTTC
CDR3 protein: CASRASSGGVRDEQFF
V gene: TRBV2
D gene: TRBD2
clone size: .
J gene: TRBJ2-1

CDR3 DNA: TGTGCCAGCAGAAATTTACTAGCGGGACTAGAGACCCAGTACTTC
CDR3 protein: CASRNLLAGLETQYF
V gene: TRBV28
D gene: TRBD2
clone size: once
J gene: TRBJ2-5

CDR3 DNA: TGTGCCAGCAGTTTTCGGGGGTCGGGCACTGAAGCTTTCTTT
CDR3 protein: CASSFRGSGTEAFF
V gene: TRBV27
D gene: .
clone size: .
J gene: TRBJ1-1

CDR3 DNA: TGTGCCAGCTCCCAAAGTCGAGCGGGGGATCGTTACGAGCAGTACTTC
CDR3 protein: CASSQSRAGDRYEQYF
V gene: TRBV18
D gene: TRBD2
clone size: .
J gene: TRBJ2-7

CDR3 DNA: TGTGCCAGTAGTATCGGGGGGGTCGGCTACACCTTC
CDR3 protein: CASSIGGVGYTF
V gene: TRBV19
D gene: .
clone size: .
J gene: TRBJ1-2

CDR3 DNA: TGCGCCAGCAGCCAATCCCCGGGACTTAACTACAATGAGCAGTTCTTC
CDR3 protein: CASSQSPGLNYNEQFF
V gene: TRBV4-1
D gene: .
clone size: .
J gene: TRBJ2-1

CDR3 DNA: TGTGCCAGCAGGAGGGGCCCAGCGGGTTGGGGAGAGACCCAGTACTTC
CDR3 protein: CASRRGPAGWGETQYF
V gene: TRBV7-8
D gene: .
clone size: .
J gene: TRBJ2-5

CDR3 DNA: TGTGCCAGCAGCCCCGAGACCTCCAGGAAAGGGGGCACTGAAGCTTTCTTT
CDR3 protein: CASSPETSRKGGTEAFF
V gene: TRBV9
D gene: .
clone size: .
J gene: TRBJ1-1

CDR3 DNA: TGTGCTCCCTCCCCCGGTTGGGACAAAGGCAATGAGCAGTTCTTC
CDR3 protein: CAPSPGWDKGNEQFF
V gene: TRBV12-5
D gene: .
clone size: once
J gene: TRBJ2-1

CDR3 DNA: TGTGCCAGCAGCGAACAGGAGAACACTGAAGCTTTCTTT
CDR3 protein: CASSEQENTEAFF
V gene: TRBV9
D gene: .
clone size: .
J gene: TRBJ1-1

CDR3 DNA: TGTGCCAGCAGCGTAGACCTAGCGGGGTCGAGGGGGGCCAACGTCCTGACTTTC
CDR3 protein: CASSVDLAGSRGANVLTF
V gene: TRBV9
D gene: TRBD2
clone size: .
J gene: TRBJ2-6

CDR3 DNA: TGTGCCAGCAGCTTAGGAGGGAGGGCCCAGCCCCAGCATTTT
CDR3 protein: CASSLGGRAQPQHF
V gene: TRBV7-6
D gene: .
clone size: .
J gene: TRBJ1-5

CDR3 DNA: TGTGCCAGCAGCTTATGGAATCAGCCCCAGCATTTT
CDR3 protein: CASSLWNQPQHF
V gene: TRBV7-9
D gene: .
clone size: few
J gene: TRBJ1-5

CDR3 DNA: TGTGCCAGCAGTCCCTACTCCGGGACTAGCGGTAGCACAGATACGCAGTATTTT
CDR3 protein: CASSPYSGTSGSTDTQYF
V gene: TRBV27
D gene: TRBD2
clone size: .
J gene: TRBJ2-3

CDR3 DNA: TGCGCCAGCAGTGAGTCCCATAGCTATACAGGGGGCGAAGGCTACACCTTC
CDR3 protein: CASSESHSYTGGEGYTF
V gene: TRBV10-2
D gene: TRBD1
clone size: .
J gene: TRBJ1-2

CDR3 DNA: TGTGCCAGCAGTGAAGCTTCGAACAGGGCCTCTGGGGCCAACGTCCTGACTTTC
CDR3 protein: CASSEASNRASGANVLTF
V gene: TRBV2
D gene: .
clone size: .
J gene: TRBJ2-6

CDR3 DNA: TGCGCCAGCAGCCACATTGCCAGAGCGGGAGCTAGAGATGAGCAGTTCTTC
CDR3 protein: CASSHIARAGARDEQFF
V gene: TRBV4-3
D gene: TRBD2
clone size: hyperexpanded
J gene: TRBJ2-1

CDR3 DNA: TGTGCCAGCAGCTTGGCTAGCGTGACAGATACGCAGTATTTT
CDR3 protein: CASSLASVTDTQYF
V gene: TRBV5-6
D gene: .
clone size: once
J gene: TRBJ2-3

CDR3 DNA: TGTGCCAGCAGTTACAGTGAGGGGACCTATGGCTACACCTTC
CDR3 protein: CASSYSEGTYGYTF
V gene: TRBV6-5
D gene: .
clone size: .
J gene: TRBJ1-2

CDR3 DNA: TGTGCCAGCAGTTTCATTAGGACTAGCGGGAGATCACCACCCGGGGAGCTGTTTTTT
CDR3 protein: CASSFIRTSGRSPPGELFF
V gene: TRBV28
D gene: TRBD2
clone size: .
J gene: TRBJ2-2

CDR3 DNA: TGCGCCAGCAGCTTCCTGACAGGGGCCTACGAGCAGTACTTC
CDR3 protein: CASSFLTGAYEQYF
V gene: TRBV5-1
D gene: TRBD1
clone size: .
J gene: TRBJ2-7

CDR3 DNA: TGTGCCTGGAGGGGGCTCCGGACTAGCGGGAGGGCCACGGTAAACGAGCAGTACTTC
CDR3 protein: CAWRGLRTSGRATVNEQYF
V gene: TRBV30
D gene: TRBD2
clone size: once
J gene: TRBJ2-7

CDR3 DNA: TGTGCCAGTAGTATTACGGGGGACGAGCAGTACTTC
CDR3 protein: CASSITGDEQYF
V gene: TRBV19
D gene: .
clone size: .
J gene: TRBJ2-7

CDR3 DNA: TGCGCCAGCAGCCAACTACAGGATAACTATGGCTACACCTTC
CDR3 protein: CASSQLQDNYGYTF
V gene: TRBV4-1
D gene: .
clone size: .
J gene: TRBJ1-2

CDR3 DNA: TGTGCCAGCAGCTATGGGTATCGAACAGGGGGCTCTGGCTACACCTTC
CDR3 protein: CASSYGYRTGGSGYTF
V gene: TRBV5-6
D gene: TRBD1
clone size: .
J gene: TRBJ1-2

CDR3 DNA: TGTGCCAGCAGTTTGGGGCGGGATCTCCAAGAGACCCAGTACTTC
CDR3 protein: CASSLGRDLQETQYF
V gene: TRBV28
D gene: .
clone size: .
J gene: TRBJ2-5

CDR3 DNA: TGTGCCAGCAGTTTAGACCCCGGAGCGGGAAGCACAGATACGCAGTATTTT
CDR3 protein: CASSLDPGAGSTDTQYF
V gene: TRBV27
D gene: TRBD2
clone size: .
J gene: TRBJ2-3

CDR3 DNA: TGTGCCAGCGGCTCGCAGGGAGGGGCTGAAGCTTTCTTT
CDR3 protein: CASGSQGGAEAFF
V gene: TRBV27
D gene: .
clone size: .
J gene: TRBJ1-1

CDR3 DNA: TGTGCCAGCAGCAGAAGCGGGGGAACAGATACGCAGTATTTT
CDR3 protein: CASSRSGGTDTQYF
V gene: TRBV11-2
D gene: TRBD2
clone size: .
J gene: TRBJ2-3

CDR3 DNA: TGTGCCAGCAGTTTACTCCCAGGGCGGTACGAGCAGTACTTC
CDR3 protein: CASSLLPGRYEQYF
V gene: TRBV27
D gene: .
clone size: few
J gene: TRBJ2-7

CDR3 DNA: TGTGCCAGCAGCCCCTCTGGGACCTACGAGCAGTACTTC
CDR3 protein: CASSPSGTYEQYF
V gene: TRBV5-6
D gene: .
clone size: .
J gene: TRBJ2-7

CDR3 DNA: TGTGCCAGCAGCCCGTCCCGGGACAGGGAGGATGAGCAGTTCTTC
CDR3 protein: CASSPSRDREDEQFF
V gene: TRBV27
D gene: TRBD1
clone size: .
J gene: TRBJ2-1

CDR3 DNA: TGTGCCAGTAGTATAGGGTTCTCGGAGCAGTACTTC
CDR3 protein: CASSIGFSEQYF
V gene: TRBV19
D gene: .
clone size: .
J gene: TRBJ2-7

CDR3 DNA: TGTGCCAGCAGTTTATTGGCAGGGTGGAACACTGAAGCTTTCTTT
CDR3 protein: CASSLLAGWNTEAFF
V gene: TRBV27
D gene: .
clone size: .
J gene: TRBJ1-1

CDR3 DNA: TGCAGCGTCGCGGATAGGAATACTGAAGCTTTCTTT
CDR3 protein: CSVADRNTEAFF
V gene: TRBV29-1
D gene: .
clone size: .
J gene: TRBJ1-1

CDR3 DNA: TGTGCCAGCAGTTTAGGGCTAGCGGGCTGGGAGCAGTACTTC
CDR3 protein: CASSLGLAGWEQYF
V gene: TRBV28
D gene: TRBD2
clone size: .
J gene: TRBJ2-7

CDR3 DNA: TGTGCCAGCACAAGCACAGATACGCAGTATTTT
CDR3 protein: CASTSTDTQYF
V gene: TRBV27
D gene: .
clone size: .
J gene: TRBJ2-3

CDR3 DNA: TGTGCCAGCAGCTTGCTAGCGGGGCCCTACAATGAGCAGTTCTTC
CDR3 protein: CASSLLAGPYNEQFF
V gene: TRBV11-2
D gene: TRBD2
clone size: .
J gene: TRBJ2-1

CDR3 DNA: TGTGCCAGTAGTATGGGGACTGAAGCTTTCTTT
CDR3 protein: CASSMGTEAFF
V gene: TRBV19
D gene: .
clone size: .
J gene: TRBJ1-1

CDR3 DNA: TGTGCCAGCTCACTAGCGGGAGGGGGGGCCCAGTACTTC
CDR3 protein: CASSLAGGGAQYF
V gene: TRBV6-5
D gene: TRBD2
clone size: .
J gene: TRBJ2-5

CDR3 DNA: TGTGCCAGCTTAGCGTGGGGGGCCAAAAACATTCAGTACTTC
CDR3 protein: CASLAWGAKNIQYF
V gene: TRBV28
D gene: .
clone size: .
J gene: TRBJ2-4

CDR3 DNA: TGTGCCAGCAGCTTATCCGGCTTCGCTGAAGCTTTCTTT
CDR3 protein: CASSLSGFAEAFF
V gene: TRBV7-8
D gene: .
clone size: .
J gene: TRBJ1-1

CDR3 DNA: TGCGCCAGCAGTTGGGGGGGGAACACCGGGGAGCTGTTTTTT
CDR3 protein: CASSWGGNTGELFF
V gene: TRBV10-2
D gene: TRBD2
clone size: .
J gene: TRBJ2-2

CDR3 DNA: TGTGCCAGCAGTTCCCGGGACAGCCGCTCCAATCAGCCCCAGCATTTT
CDR3 protein: CASSSRDSRSNQPQHF
V gene: TRBV6-6
D gene: TRBD1
clone size: .
J gene: TRBJ1-5

CDR3 DNA: TGTGCCAGCAGTTCTTTGCAGGGGGGATCTGGAAACACCATATATTTT
CDR3 protein: CASSSLQGGSGNTIYF
V gene: TRBV27
D gene: TRBD1
clone size: .
J gene: TRBJ1-3

CDR3 DNA: TGTGCCAGCAGCCATGACTCCGAAGAGACCCAGTACTTC
CDR3 protein: CASSHDSEETQYF
V gene: TRBV7-3
D gene: .
clone size: .
J gene: TRBJ2-5

CDR3 DNA: TGTGCCAGCAGTCCTAATAGCGGGAGAGGGGTATGGGAGCAGTTCTTC
CDR3 protein: CASSPNSGRGVWEQFF
V gene: TRBV2
D gene: TRBD2
clone size: .
J gene: TRBJ2-1

CDR3 DNA: TGCAGCGTTGACCAGGGACAGGATGGTTCGTTGGGCTACACCTTC
CDR3 protein: CSVDQGQDGSLGYTF
V gene: TRBV29-1
D gene: TRBD1
clone size: .
J gene: TRBJ1-2

CDR3 DNA: TGTGCCCGGCTTCGATGGGGGATAAACACTGAAGCTTTCTTT
CDR3 protein: CARLRWGINTEAFF
V gene: TRBV30
D gene: .
clone size: .
J gene: TRBJ1-1

CDR3 DNA: TGTGCCAGCAGCGTAGCCGGGGCTCGGGACGAGCAGTACTTC
CDR3 protein: CASSVAGARDEQYF
V gene: TRBV9
D gene: .
clone size: .
J gene: TRBJ2-7

CDR3 DNA: TGCAGCGTTCTAGCGGGAGCCGTCTACAATGAGCAGTTCTTC
CDR3 protein: CSVLAGAVYNEQFF
V gene: TRBV29-1
D gene: TRBD2
clone size: .
J gene: TRBJ2-1